The rows below give T cell receptor beta chains drawn from one sample of a study of T cell responses to AZD1222 COVID-19 vaccine. Assay used: immunoSEQ multiplex PCR; TCRdb lists only in-frame clones, some missing. The repertoire holds fewer than 90,000 clones, with 86% as singletons. Sequenced here: peripheral blood, sampled 28 days after the second AZD1222 dose. All receptors come from an adult who received the AZD1222 COVID-19 vaccine. Each CDR3 is given with its conserved first and last residue. D genes are given only for firm matches. Clone size, where shown, is once, few, many, or a class for clones that have expanded.

D	V	J	size	CDR3	DNA
TRBD1	TRBV5-1	TRBJ1-2	once	CASSLYADRDTGRGYTF	TGCGCCAGCAGCTTGTATGCCGACAGGGACACGGGGCGCGGCTACACCTTC
TRBD1	TRBV6-5	TRBJ1-4	.	CASSRDRAANEKLFF	TGTGCCAGCAGCCGGGACAGGGCGGCTAATGAAAAACTGTTTTTT
.	TRBV10-3	TRBJ2-7	.	CAISGAESYEQYF	TGTGCCATCAGTGGGGCGGAATCCTACGAGCAGTACTTC
.	TRBV2	TRBJ1-1	.	CAGAPDVNTEAFF	TGTGCCGGGGCCCCCGACGTGAACACTGAAGCTTTCTTT
.	TRBV5-1	TRBJ2-3	.	CASSLGGVVADTQYF	TGCGCCAGCAGCTTGGGAGGGGTAGTGGCAGATACGCAGTATTTT
.	TRBV10-1	TRBJ2-7	once	CASSSGTRYEQYF	TGCGCCAGCAGCTCCGGGACACGCTACGAGCAGTACTTC
.	TRBV28	TRBJ1-2	once	CASSLFRGAGSYTF	TGTGCCAGCAGTTTATTCCGGGGGGCTGGGAGCTACACCTTC
.	TRBV24-1	TRBJ2-7	.	CATSDLGLDFKRRYEQYF	TGTGCCACCAGTGATTTAGGTTTGGATTTTAAACGGCGTTACGAGCAGTACTTC
.	TRBV18	TRBJ1-6	.	CASSPNSPKTSNSPLHF	TGTGCCAGCTCACCCAACAGCCCAAAAACCTCAAATTCACCCCTCCACTTT
.	TRBV2	TRBJ2-3	.	CASSEASRDTQYF	TGTGCCAGCAGTGAGGCGAGTAGGGATACGCAGTATTTT
.	TRBV5-1	TRBJ1-5	.	CASSLFGSSNQPQHF	TGCGCCAGCAGCTTGTTCGGGTCTAGCAATCAGCCCCAGCATTTT
.	TRBV7-3	TRBJ2-2	once	CASSRQRDTGELFF	TGTGCCAGCAGCCGACAGCGGGACACCGGGGAGCTGTTTTTT
.	TRBV20-1	TRBJ2-7	.	CSARLDEQYF	TGCAGTGCTAGATTGGACGAGCAGTACTTC
.	TRBV6-1	TRBJ1-3	.	CASSERGGGNTIYF	TGTGCCAGCAGTGAACGAGGGGGAGGAAACACCATATATTTT
TRBD2	TRBV6-2/TRBV6-3	TRBJ2-3	once	CASSYSSPGLAGEADTQYF	TGTGCCAGCAGTTACTCTTCACCCGGACTAGCGGGAGAAGCAGATACGCAGTATTTT
TRBD1	TRBV5-1	TRBJ1-2	.	CASTPGQAPNYGYTF	TGCGCCAGCACCCCGGGACAGGCCCCGAACTATGGCTACACCTTC
.	TRBV7-9	TRBJ1-1	.	CASSFFGQKNTEAFF	TGTGCCAGCAGCTTCTTCGGACAGAAGAACACTGAAGCTTTCTTT
TRBD1	TRBV5-1	TRBJ2-7	.	CASGDRVEQYF	TGCGCCAGTGGGGACAGGGTCGAGCAGTACTTC
.	TRBV20-1	TRBJ1-5	.	CSASSPGQVAGEPQHF	TGCAGTGCTAGTTCCCCGGGACAAGTAGCCGGGGAGCCCCAGCATTTT
.	TRBV7-3	TRBJ1-4	.	CASSPTGADGEKLFF	TGTGCCAGCAGCCCAACGGGGGCAGATGGGGAAAAACTGTTTTTT
.	TRBV6-1	TRBJ1-1	.	CASSERDTEAFF	TGTGCCAGCAGTGAAAGAGACACTGAAGCTTTCTTT
.	TRBV6-1	TRBJ2-7	once	CASSEAGTNPLEQYF	TGTGCCAGCAGTGAAGCGGGAACCAACCCTCTCGAGCAGTACTTC
.	TRBV28	TRBJ2-7	once	CASSLSQQGNEQYF	TGTGCCAGCAGTTTATCCCAACAGGGAAACGAGCAGTACTTC
.	TRBV27	TRBJ1-2	.	CATRSALNYGYTF	TGTGCCACCCGAAGCGCGCTTAACTATGGCTACACCTTC
TRBD1	TRBV28	TRBJ1-2	.	CASSLQGGYGYTF	TGTGCCAGCAGTTTACAGGGGGGCTATGGCTACACCTTC
TRBD1	TRBV14	TRBJ1-1	.	CASSPRGSGWTEAFF	TGTGCCAGCAGCCCCAGGGGGTCAGGTTGGACTGAAGCTTTCTTT
.	TRBV11-2	TRBJ2-7	.	CASSLAQGPEQYF	TGTGCCAGCAGCTTAGCACAGGGTCCCGAGCAGTACTTC
.	TRBV29-1	TRBJ2-6	.	CSAVMGPGKTGANVLTF	TGCAGCGCCGTTATGGGCCCAGGGAAGACCGGGGCCAACGTCCTGACTTTC
TRBD1	TRBV2	TRBJ2-1	.	CASSKGQGNYNEQFF	TGTGCCAGCAGCAAAGGACAGGGGAACTACAATGAGCAGTTCTTC
.	TRBV7-8	TRBJ1-6	.	CASSLATGPQSPLHF	TGTGCCAGCAGCTTAGCGACAGGACCTCAATCACCCCTCCACTTT
.	TRBV7-8	TRBJ2-7	.	CASSLESGAGYF	TGTGCCAGCAGCTTAGAGTCGGGGGCGGGGTACTTC
TRBD1	TRBV6-5	TRBJ1-2	.	CASRIRDSNYGYTF	TGTGCCAGCAGAATCCGGGACAGCAACTATGGCTACACCTTC
.	TRBV6-4	TRBJ2-3	.	CASSGLGLPDTQYF	TGTGCCAGCAGTGGGTTGGGCCTCCCAGATACGCAGTATTTT
.	TRBV5-1	TRBJ1-1	once	CASSPMGRKNTEAFF	TGCGCCAGCAGCCCGATGGGACGGAAGAACACTGAAGCTTTCTTT
.	TRBV4-3	TRBJ2-3	.	CASSQGVGTQVTDTQYF	TGCGCCAGCAGCCAAGGAGTCGGGACTCAGGTGACAGATACGCAGTATTTT
.	TRBV14	TRBJ2-5	.	CASSHLSGRETQYF	TGTGCCAGCAGCCACTTATCGGGACGAGAGACCCAGTACTTC
TRBD1	TRBV6-6	TRBJ1-2	.	CASSYPTGVRNYGYTF	TGTGCCAGCAGTTACCCGACAGGGGTCCGAAACTATGGCTACACCTTC
.	TRBV5-6	TRBJ1-2	.	CASSLWGKSGYGYTF	TGTGCCAGCAGCTTGTGGGGAAAATCAGGATATGGCTACACCTTC
TRBD1	TRBV6-1	TRBJ1-5	.	CASSVGQGGHNQPQHF	TGTGCCAGCAGTGTGGGCCAGGGGGGCCACAATCAGCCCCAGCATTTT
TRBD1	TRBV2	TRBJ1-5	.	CATQGALGNQPQHF	TGTGCCACCCAGGGGGCCTTAGGCAATCAGCCCCAGCATTTT
.	TRBV9	TRBJ2-7	.	CASSAQGSYDGQYF	TGTGCCAGCAGCGCCCAGGGATCCTACGACGGGCAGTACTTC
.	TRBV5-1	TRBJ1-2	.	CASSSEQSSTLYGYTF	TGCGCCAGCAGCTCGGAGCAGTCTTCTACCCTCTATGGCTACACCTTC
TRBD1	TRBV19	TRBJ1-3	.	CASIHRGDPSGNTIYF	TGTGCCAGTATACACAGGGGCGATCCATCTGGAAACACCATATATTTT
TRBD1	TRBV5-4	TRBJ1-2	few	CASTRTGAGYTF	TGTGCCAGCACCCGGACAGGGGCTGGGTACACCTTC
.	TRBV5-1	TRBJ2-1	.	CASSLSTLNDEQFF	TGCGCCAGCAGCTTGAGTACTCTAAACGATGAGCAGTTCTTC
.	TRBV30	TRBJ1-2	.	CAWCPEPANYGYTF	TGTGCCTGGTGTCCAGAACCGGCTAACTATGGCTACACCTTC
.	TRBV2	TRBJ2-5	.	CASNLRGAQETQYF	TGTGCCAGCAACCTCAGAGGGGCCCAAGAGACCCAGTACTTC
.	TRBV18	TRBJ1-1	.	CASSLQGGTDTEAFF	TGTGCCAGCTCGCTACAGGGAGGTACGGACACTGAAGCTTTCTTT
.	TRBV5-6	TRBJ1-1	few	CASSRDRDTEAFF	TGTGCCAGCAGCCGAGATAGGGACACTGAAGCTTTCTTT
.	TRBV27	TRBJ2-7	.	CASSLSSTGEQYF	TGTGCCAGCAGTTTATCTAGTACCGGCGAGCAGTACTTC
TRBD1	TRBV10-3	TRBJ1-2	.	CAISDPGQAGSNYGYTF	TGTGCCATCAGTGACCCAGGACAGGCTGGTTCTAACTATGGCTACACCTTC
.	TRBV2	TRBJ1-5	.	CASNSRRSNQPQHF	TGTGCCAGCAATTCTAGACGGAGCAATCAGCCCCAGCATTTT
TRBD1	TRBV6-2/TRBV6-3	TRBJ2-2	.	CASSYLRGQGRTGELFF	TGTGCCAGCAGTTACTTGAGGGGACAGGGGAGGACCGGGGAGCTGTTTTTT
TRBD2	TRBV3-1/TRBV3-2	TRBJ2-2	.	CASTSAGGPPLF	TGTGCCAGCACCTCAGCGGGGGGCCCCCCCCTTTTT
.	TRBV5-5	TRBJ2-5	.	CASSPDPFQETQYF	TGTGCCAGCAGCCCCGACCCTTTCCAAGAGACCCAGTACTTC
TRBD1	TRBV24-1	TRBJ2-3	.	CATSDKQGKITDTQYF	TGTGCCACCAGTGATAAACAGGGGAAGATCACAGATACGCAGTATTTT
.	TRBV6-5	TRBJ1-2	.	CASNFRVHDYGYTF	TGTGCCAGCAACTTCAGGGTCCATGACTATGGCTACACCTTC
.	TRBV2	TRBJ2-3	.	CASEGRKSTDTQYF	TGTGCCAGCGAGGGGCGGAAGAGCACAGATACGCAGTATTTT